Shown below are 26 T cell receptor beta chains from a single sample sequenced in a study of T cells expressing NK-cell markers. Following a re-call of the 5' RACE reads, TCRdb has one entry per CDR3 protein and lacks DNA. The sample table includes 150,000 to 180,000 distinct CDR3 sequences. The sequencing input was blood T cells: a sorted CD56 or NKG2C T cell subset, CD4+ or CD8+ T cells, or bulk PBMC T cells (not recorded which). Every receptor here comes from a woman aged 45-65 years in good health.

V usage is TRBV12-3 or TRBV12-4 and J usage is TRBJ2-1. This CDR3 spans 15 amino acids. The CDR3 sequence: CASSPTIDRYNEQFF.

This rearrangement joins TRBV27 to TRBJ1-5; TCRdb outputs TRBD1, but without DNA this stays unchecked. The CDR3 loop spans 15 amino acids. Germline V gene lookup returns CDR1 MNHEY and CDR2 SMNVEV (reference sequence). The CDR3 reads CASSPRTGVNQPQHF.

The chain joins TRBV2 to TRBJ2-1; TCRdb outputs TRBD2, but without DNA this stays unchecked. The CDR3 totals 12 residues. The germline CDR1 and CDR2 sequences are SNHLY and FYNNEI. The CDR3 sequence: CASETSVNEQFF.

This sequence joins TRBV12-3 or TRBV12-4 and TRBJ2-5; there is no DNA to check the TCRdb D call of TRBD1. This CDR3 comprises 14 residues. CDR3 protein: CASTSGTEQETQYF.

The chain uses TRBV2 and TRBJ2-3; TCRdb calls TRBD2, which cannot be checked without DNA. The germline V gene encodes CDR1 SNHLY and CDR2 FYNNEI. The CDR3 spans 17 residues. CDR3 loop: CASRWGLAGGPGDTQYF. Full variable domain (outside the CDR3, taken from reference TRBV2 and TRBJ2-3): EPEVTQTPSHQVTQMGQEVILRCVPISNHLYFYWYRQILGQKVEFLVSFYNNEISEKSEIFDDQFSVERPDGSNFTLKIRSTKLEDSAMYFCASRWGLAGGPGDTQYFGPGTRLTVL.

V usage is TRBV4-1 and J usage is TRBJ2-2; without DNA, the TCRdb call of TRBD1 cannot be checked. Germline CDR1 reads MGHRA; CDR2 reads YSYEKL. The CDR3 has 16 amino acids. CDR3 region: CASSHRQGARTGELFF.

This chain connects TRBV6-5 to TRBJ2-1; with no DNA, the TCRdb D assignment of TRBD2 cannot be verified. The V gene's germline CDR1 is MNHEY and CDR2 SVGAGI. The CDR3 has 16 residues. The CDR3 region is CASSYSEAGVANEQFF.

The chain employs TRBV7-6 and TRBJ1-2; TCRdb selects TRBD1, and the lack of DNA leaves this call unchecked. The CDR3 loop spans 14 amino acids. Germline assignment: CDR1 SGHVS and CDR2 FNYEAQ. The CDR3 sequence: CASSSFRTGDGYTF.

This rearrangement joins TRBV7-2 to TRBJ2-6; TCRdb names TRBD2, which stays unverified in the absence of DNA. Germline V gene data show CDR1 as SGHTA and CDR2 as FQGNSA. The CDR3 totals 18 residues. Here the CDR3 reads CASSRRTSGRTGANVLTF.

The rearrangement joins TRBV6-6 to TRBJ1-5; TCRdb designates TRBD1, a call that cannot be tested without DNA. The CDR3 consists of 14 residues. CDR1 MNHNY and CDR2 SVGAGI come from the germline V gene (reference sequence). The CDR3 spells CASRWTGGDQPQHF.

The CDR3 loop is CASSHWADLEAFF. The V and J genes are TRBV7-9 and TRBJ1-1; absent DNA, TCRdb's TRBD1 call cannot be checked. The CDR3 spans 13 residues. Per germline, CDR1 SEHNR and CDR2 FQNEAQ (reference sequence). The complete variable domain, with remaining parts taken from reference TRBV7-9 and TRBJ1-1, reads DTGVSQNPRHKITKRGQNVTFRCDPISEHNRLYWYRQTLGQGPEFLTYFQNEAQLEKSRLLSDRFSAERPKGSFSTLEIQRTEQGDSAMYLCASSHWADLEAFFGQGTRLTVV.

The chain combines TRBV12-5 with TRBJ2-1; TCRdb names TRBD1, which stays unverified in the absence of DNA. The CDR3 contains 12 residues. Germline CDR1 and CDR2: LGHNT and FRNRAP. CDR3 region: CASGLVRGEQFF.

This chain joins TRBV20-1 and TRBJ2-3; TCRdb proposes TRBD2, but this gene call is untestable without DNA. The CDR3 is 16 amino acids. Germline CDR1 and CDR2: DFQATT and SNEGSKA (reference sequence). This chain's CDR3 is CSARTPGSGFTDTQYF.

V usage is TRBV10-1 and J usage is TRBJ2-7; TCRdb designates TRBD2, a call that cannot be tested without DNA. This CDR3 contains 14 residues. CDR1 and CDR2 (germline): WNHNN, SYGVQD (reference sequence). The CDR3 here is CASSEGPNPDEQYF.

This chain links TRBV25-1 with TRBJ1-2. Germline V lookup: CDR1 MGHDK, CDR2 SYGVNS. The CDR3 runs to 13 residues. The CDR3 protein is CASSGGVWHGYTF.

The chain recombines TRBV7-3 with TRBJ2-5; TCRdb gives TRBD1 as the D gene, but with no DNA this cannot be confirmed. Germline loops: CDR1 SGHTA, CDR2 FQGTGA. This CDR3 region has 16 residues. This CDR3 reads CASSLIGTGPRETQYF.

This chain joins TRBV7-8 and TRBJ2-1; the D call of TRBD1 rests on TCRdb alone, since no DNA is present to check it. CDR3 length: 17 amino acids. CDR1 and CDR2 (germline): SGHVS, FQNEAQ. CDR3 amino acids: CASSLEVGRDSYNEQFF.

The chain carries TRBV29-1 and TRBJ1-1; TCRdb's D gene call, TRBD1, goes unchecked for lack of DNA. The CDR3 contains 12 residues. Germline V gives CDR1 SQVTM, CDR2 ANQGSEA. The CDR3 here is CSVGLANTEAFF.

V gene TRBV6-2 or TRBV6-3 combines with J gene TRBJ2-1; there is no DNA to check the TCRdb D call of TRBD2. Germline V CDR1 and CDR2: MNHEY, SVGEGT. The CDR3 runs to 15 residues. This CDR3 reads CASSPVLAGGGEQFF.

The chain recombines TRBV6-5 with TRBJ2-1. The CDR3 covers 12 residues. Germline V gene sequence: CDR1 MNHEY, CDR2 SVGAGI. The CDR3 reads CASSSDSNEQFF.

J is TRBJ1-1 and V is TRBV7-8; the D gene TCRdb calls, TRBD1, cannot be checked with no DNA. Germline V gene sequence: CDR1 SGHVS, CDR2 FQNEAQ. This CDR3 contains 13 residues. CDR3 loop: CASSQGQGDEAFF. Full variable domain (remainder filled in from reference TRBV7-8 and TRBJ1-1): GAGVSQSPRYKVAKRGQDVALRCDPISGHVSLFWYQQALGQGPEFLTYFQNEAQLDKSGLPSDRFFAERPEGSVSTLKIQRTQQEDSAVYLCASSQGQGDEAFFGQGTRLTVV.

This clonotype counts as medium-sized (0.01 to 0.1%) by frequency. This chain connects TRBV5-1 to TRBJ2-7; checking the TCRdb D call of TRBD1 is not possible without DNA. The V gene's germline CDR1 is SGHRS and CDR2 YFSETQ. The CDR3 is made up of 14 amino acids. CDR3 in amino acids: CASSTGGGYGEQYF. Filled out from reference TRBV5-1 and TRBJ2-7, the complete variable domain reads KAGVTQTPRYLIKTRGQQVTLSCSPISGHRSVSWYQQTPGQGLQFLFEYFSETQRNKGNFPGRFSGRQFSNSRSEMNVSTLELGDSALYLCASSTGGGYGEQYFGPGTRLTVT.

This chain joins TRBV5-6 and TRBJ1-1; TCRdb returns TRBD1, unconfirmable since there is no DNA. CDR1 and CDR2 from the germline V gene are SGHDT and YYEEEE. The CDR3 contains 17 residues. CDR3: CASSLGLQGTVSTEAFF.

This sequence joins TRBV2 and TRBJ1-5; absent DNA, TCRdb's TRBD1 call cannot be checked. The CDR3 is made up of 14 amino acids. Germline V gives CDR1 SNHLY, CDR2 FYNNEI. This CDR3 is CASNTGYGNQPQHF. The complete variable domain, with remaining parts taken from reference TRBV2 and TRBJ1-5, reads EPEVTQTPSHQVTQMGQEVILRCVPISNHLYFYWYRQILGQKVEFLVSFYNNEISEKSEIFDDQFSVERPDGSNFTLKIRSTKLEDSAMYFCASNTGYGNQPQHFGDGTRLSIL.

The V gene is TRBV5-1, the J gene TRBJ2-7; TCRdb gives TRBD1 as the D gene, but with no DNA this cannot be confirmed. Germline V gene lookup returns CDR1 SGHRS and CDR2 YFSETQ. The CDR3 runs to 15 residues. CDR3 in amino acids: CASSLSQGGQYEQYF.

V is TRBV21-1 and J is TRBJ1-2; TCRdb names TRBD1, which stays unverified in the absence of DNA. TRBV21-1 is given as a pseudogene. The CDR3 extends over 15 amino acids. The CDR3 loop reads CASRFTPGSGYGYTF.